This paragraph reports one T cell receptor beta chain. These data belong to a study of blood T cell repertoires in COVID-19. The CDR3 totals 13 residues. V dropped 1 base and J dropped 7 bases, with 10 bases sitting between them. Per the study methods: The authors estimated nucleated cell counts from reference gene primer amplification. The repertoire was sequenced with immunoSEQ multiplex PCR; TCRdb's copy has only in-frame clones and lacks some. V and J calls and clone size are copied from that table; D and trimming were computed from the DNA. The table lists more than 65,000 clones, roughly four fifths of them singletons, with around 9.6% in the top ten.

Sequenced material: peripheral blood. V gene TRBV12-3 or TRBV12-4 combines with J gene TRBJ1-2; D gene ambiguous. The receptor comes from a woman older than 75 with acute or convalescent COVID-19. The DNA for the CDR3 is TGTGCCAGCAGTTTAGATCCGAGTATTGGCTACACCTTC. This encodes CASSLDPSIGYTF.